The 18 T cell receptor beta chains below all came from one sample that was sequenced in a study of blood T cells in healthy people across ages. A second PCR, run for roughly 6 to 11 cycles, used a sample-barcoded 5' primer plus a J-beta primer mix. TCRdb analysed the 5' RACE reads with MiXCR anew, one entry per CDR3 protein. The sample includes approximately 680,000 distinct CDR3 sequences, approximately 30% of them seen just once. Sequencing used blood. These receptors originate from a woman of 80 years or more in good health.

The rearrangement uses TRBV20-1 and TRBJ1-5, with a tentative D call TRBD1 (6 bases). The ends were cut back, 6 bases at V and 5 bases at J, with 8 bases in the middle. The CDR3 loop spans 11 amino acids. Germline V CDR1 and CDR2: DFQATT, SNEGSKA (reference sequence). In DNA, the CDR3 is TGCAGTGCCCGACAGGATCAGCCCCAGCATTTT. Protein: CSARQDQPQHF.

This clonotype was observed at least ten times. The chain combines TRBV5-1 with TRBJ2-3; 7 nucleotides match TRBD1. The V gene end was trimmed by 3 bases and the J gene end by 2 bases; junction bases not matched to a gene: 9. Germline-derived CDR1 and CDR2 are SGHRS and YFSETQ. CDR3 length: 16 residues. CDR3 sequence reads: CASSSSGTVPTDTQYF. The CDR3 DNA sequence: TGCGCCAGCAGCTCCTCCGGGACAGTACCCACAGATACGCAGTATTTT.

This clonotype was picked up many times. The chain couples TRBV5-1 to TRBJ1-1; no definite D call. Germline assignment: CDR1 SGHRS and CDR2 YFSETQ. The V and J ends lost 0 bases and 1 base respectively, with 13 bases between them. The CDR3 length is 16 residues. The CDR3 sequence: CASSLARDTPNTEAFF. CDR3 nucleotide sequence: TGCGCCAGCAGCTTGGCCCGGGATACCCCGAACACTGAAGCTTTCTTT.

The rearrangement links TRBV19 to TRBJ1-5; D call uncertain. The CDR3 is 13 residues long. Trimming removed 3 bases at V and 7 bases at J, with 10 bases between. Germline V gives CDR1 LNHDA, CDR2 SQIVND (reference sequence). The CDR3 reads CASSIAREQPQHF. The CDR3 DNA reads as TGTGCCAGTAGTATCGCGAGGGAGCAGCCCCAGCATTTT.

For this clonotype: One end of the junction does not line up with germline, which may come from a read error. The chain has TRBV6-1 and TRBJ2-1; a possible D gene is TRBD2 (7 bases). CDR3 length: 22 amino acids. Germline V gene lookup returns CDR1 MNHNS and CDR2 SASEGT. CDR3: CANSEYLPPGGLPRTSYNEQFF. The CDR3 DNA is TGTGCCAACAGTGAATATCTCCCCCCGGGGGGCCTTCCCCGAACCTCCTACAATGAGCAGTTCTTC.

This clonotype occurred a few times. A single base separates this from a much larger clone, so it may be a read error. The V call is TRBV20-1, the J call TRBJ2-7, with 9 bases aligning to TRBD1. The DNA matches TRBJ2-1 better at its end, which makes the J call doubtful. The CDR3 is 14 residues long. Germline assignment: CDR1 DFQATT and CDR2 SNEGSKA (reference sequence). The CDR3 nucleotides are TGCAGTGCTCTGTCGGACAGGGGTATCTACGAGCAGTTCTTC. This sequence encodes CSALSDRGIYEQFF.

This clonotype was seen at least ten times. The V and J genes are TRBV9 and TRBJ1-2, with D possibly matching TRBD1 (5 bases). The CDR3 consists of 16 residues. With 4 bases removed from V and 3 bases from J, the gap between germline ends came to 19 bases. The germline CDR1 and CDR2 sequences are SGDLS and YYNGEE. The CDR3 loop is CASSPRGGELHYGYTF. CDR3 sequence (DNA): TGTGCCAGCAGCCCGCGGGGCGGGGAATTGCACTATGGCTACACCTTC. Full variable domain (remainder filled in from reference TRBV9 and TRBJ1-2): DSGVTQTPKHLITATGQRVTLRCSPRSGDLSVYWYQQSLDQGLQFLIQYYNGEERAKGNILERFSAQQFPDLHSELNLSSLELGDSALYFCASSPRGGELHYGYTFGSGTRLTVV.

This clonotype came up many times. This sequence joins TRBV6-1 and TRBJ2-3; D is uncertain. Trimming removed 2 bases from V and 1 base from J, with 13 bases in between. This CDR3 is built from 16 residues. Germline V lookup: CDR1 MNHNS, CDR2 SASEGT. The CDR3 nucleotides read TGTGCCAGCAGTGAACGTGTTTTTGCGGGCACAGATACGCAGTATTTT. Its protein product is CASSERVFAGTDTQYF.

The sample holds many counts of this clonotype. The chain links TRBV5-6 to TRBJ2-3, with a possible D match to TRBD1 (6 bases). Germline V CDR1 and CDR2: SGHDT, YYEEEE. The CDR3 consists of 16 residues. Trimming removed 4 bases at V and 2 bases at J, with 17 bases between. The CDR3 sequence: CASSPWDTRFTDTQYF. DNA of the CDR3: TGTGCCAGCAGCCCCTGGGACACCCGGTTCACAGATACGCAGTATTTT.

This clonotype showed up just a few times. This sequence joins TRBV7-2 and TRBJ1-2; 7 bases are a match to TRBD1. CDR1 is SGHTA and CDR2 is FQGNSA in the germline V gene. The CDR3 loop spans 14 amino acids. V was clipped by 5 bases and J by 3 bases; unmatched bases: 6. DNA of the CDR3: TGTGCCAGCAGCCCAGATGACAGGGACTATGGCTACACCTTC. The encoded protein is CASSPDDRDYGYTF.

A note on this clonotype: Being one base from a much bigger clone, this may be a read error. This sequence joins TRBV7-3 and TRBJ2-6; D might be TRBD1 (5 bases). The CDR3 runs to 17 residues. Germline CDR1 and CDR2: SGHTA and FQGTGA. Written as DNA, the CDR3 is TGTGCCAGCAGCCCCTTCGTGGGTTCCTCTGGGGCCAACGTCCGGACTTTC. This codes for CASSPFVGSSGANVRTF. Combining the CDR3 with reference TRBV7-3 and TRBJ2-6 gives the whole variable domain GAGVSQTPSNKVTEKGKYVELRCDPISGHTALYWYRQSLGQGPEFLIYFQGTGAADDSGLPNDRFFAVRPEGSVSTLKIQRTERGDSAVYLCASSPFVGSSGANVRTFGAGSRLTVL.

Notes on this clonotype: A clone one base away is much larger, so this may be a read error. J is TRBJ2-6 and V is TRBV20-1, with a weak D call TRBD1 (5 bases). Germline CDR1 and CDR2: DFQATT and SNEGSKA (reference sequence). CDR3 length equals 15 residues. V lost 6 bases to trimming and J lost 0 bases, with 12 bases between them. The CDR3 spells CSAPTRDSGANVLTF. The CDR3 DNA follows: TGCAGTGCCCCGACCAGGGACTCTGGGGCCAACGTCCTGACTTTC.

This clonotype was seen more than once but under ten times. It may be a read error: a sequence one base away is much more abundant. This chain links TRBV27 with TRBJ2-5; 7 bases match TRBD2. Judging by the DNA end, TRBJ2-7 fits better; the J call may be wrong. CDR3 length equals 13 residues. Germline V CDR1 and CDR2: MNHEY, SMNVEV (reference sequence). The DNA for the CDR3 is TGTGCCAGCCGCGGGGGTTCTTGCCCCGAGCAGTACTTC. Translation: CASRGGSCPEQYF.

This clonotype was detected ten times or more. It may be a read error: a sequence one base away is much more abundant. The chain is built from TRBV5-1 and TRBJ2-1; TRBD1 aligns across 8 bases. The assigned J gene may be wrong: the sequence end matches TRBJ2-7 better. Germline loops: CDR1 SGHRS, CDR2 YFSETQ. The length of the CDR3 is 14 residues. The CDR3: CASSRGQGYNEQYF. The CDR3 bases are TGCGCCAGCTCTCGCGGACAGGGATACAATGAGCAGTACTTC.

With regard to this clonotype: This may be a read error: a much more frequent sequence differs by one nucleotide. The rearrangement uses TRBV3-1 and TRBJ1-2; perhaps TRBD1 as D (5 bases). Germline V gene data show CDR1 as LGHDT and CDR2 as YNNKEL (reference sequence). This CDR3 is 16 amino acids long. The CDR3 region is CASNQRTLGGTSGYTF. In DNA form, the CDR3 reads TGTGCCAGCAACCAACGAACCCTAGGAGGGACCTCTGGCTACACCTTC.

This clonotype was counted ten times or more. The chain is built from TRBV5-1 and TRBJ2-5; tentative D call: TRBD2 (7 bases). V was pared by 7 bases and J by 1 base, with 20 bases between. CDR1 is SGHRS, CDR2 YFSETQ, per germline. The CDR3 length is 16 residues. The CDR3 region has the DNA TGCGCCAGCTCCATGCGGGGGCTGGCCCTCCAAGAGACCCAGTACTTC. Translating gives CASSMRGLALQETQYF.

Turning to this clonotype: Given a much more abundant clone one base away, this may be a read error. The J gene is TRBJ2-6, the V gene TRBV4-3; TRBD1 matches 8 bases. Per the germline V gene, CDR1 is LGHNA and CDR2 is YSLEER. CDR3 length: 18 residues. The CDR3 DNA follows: TGCGCCAGCAGCCGAGGGCCAGGGGGCTCTTCCGGGGCCAACGTCCGGACTTTC. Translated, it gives CASSRGPGGSSGANVRTF.

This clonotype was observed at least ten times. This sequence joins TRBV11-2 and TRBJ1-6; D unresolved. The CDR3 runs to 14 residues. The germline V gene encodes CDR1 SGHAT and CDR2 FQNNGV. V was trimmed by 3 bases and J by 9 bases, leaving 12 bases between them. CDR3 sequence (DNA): TGTGCCAGCAGCTTGAGTGGGGTCAGTTCACCCCTCCACTTT. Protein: CASSLSGVSSPLHF.